This T cell receptor beta chain was sequenced during a study of blood T cell repertoires in COVID-19. Produced via immunoSEQ multiplex PCR; TCRdb's table is partial and in-frame only. The table shows 100,000 to 150,000 clones, with about 89% occurring only once. The germline V gene has CDR1 SGHVS and CDR2 FNYEAQ. V was shortened by 1 base and J by 7 bases, with 8 bases between the two germline ends. The CDR3 contains 13 residues. This sequence was found in a man between 45 and 60 years old with active or convalescent COVID-19. J is TRBJ2-1 and V is TRBV7-6; possibly TRBD1 for D (6 bases). Sequencing used peripheral blood. The CDR3 here is CASSLGQVNEQFF. In DNA form, the CDR3 reads TGTGCCAGCAGCTTAGGACAGGTGAATGAGCAGTTCTTC.